The rows below give T cell receptor beta chains drawn from one sample of a study of T cell responses to AZD1222 COVID-19 vaccine. Generated by immunoSEQ multiplex PCR, the TCRdb table keeps only in-frame clones and is missing some. Among about 120,000 clones, approximately 85% were seen once, and the ten largest hold 3.5% to 5%. Sequencing used peripheral blood, obtained on day 0 of MenACWY control vaccination. These receptors originate from an adult in good health. Each CDR3 is given without its conserved first and last residue.

>TRBJ2-7|13|TRBV19
ASSPSGSDAYEQY
>TRBJ2-5|14|TRBV7-9
ASSLATGGRQETQY
>TRBJ1-2|12|TRBV18
ASSPVGVAEGYT
>TRBJ1-6|13|TRBV18
ASSLEQGPNSPLH
>TRBJ2-2|14|TRBV14
ASSQDPGRTTGELF
>TRBJ1-1|12|TRBV7-2
ASSLAVEDTEAF
>TRBJ2-3|15|TRBV5-4
ASSAGLAVSKWDTQY
>TRBJ1-1|11|TRBV7-8
ASSPRGGTEAF
>TRBJ1-2|11|TRBV3-1/TRBV3-2
ASSRYRGYGYT
>TRBJ2-7|12|TRBV25-1
ASRAGGSSYEQY
>TRBJ1-4|13|TRBV6-2/TRBV6-3
ASSSPSEAREKLF
>TRBJ1-4|13|TRBV6-5
ASSLGTVGRKKLF
>TRBJ1-4|17|TRBV19
ASSPRGSTATWVNEKLF
>TRBJ1-1|13|TRBV5-1
ASSLGWGPITEAF
>TRBJ1-1|9|TRBV6-5
ATRQVDEAF
>TRBJ1-2|12|TRBV19
ASTASGGLIVYT
>TRBJ2-5|8|TRBV2
ASSVKTQY
>TRBJ2-1|12|TRBV7-2
ASSLGGRVGEQF
>TRBJ2-3|15|TRBV4-1
ASSSYLAGGLTDTQY
>TRBJ1-1|11|TRBV7-2
ASSSPSRGEAF
>TRBJ2-2|11|TRBV3-1/TRBV3-2
ASSQGETGELF
>TRBJ1-6|12|TRBV7-2
ASSFFGIDSPLH
>TRBJ2-5|12|TRBV10-2
ASSESGLQETQY